The clone carrying this TCR beta chain has only a few counts. Its antigen is still unknown. The data were taken from a study of beta chain features in type 1 diabetes. Study-wide results and limits: The naive, central memory and Treg TCRB repertoires showed an apparent similarity that was greater among patients than among healthy donors. A PCR bias possibly favoring shorter templates would apply equally to patients and controls.

Every participating donor gave one draw, a heparinised blood sample averaging about 100 mL. Expressed TCRB transcripts were sequenced, since all the RNA that had been isolated was reverse transcribed. Method: immunoSEQ multiplex PCR; TCRdb's copy keeps in-frame clones and lacks some. In the table there are some 900,000 clones, 17% of which are singletons. CDR3 size: 14 residues. Looked up from germline, CDR1 is SEHNR and CDR2 is FQNEAQ (reference sequence). J was trimmed by 7 bases and V by 5 bases; bases with no gene match: 9. This clonotype originated in a woman younger than 30 in good health. Sequenced sample: naive CD4+ T cells from blood. The genes are TRBV7-9 and TRBJ1-2; 8 nucleotides agree with TRBD1. The CDR3 DNA sequence: TGTGCCAGCAGCCTCCTTGGTCAGGGGGCTGGCTACACCTTC. It codes for CASSLLGQGAGYTF.